This is a list of T cell receptor beta chains from one sample in a study of blood T cell repertoires in COVID-19. Some clones are missing from TCRdb's copy, which holds only in-frame ones; the method was immunoSEQ multiplex PCR. The data contain 120,000 to 150,000 clones, about nine tenths of them seen just once; the ten biggest clones take up under 7.5%. Material: peripheral blood. These receptors were taken from a man aged 80 or over with acute or convalescent COVID-19. Each CDR3 is given with its conserved first and last residue. The order of the fields is D gene, V gene, clone size, J gene, CDR3 DNA, CDR3 protein. D genes are given only for firm matches. Clone size is not always given. Where it is, it says once, few, many or a class for expanded clones.

D: TRBD2; V: TRBV27; size: -; J: TRBJ2-6; DNA: TGTGCCAGCAGTTTAGGGGGAGGGAAGGAATTCTCTGGGGCCAACGTCCTGACTTTC; CDR3: CASSLGGGKEFSGANVLTF
D: -; V: TRBV7-8; size: -; J: TRBJ2-3; DNA: TGTGCCAGCAGCTTAGCGGCGGGCATCGCCGGGGGCACAGATACGCAGTATTTT; CDR3: CASSLAAGIAGGTDTQYF
D: -; V: TRBV29-1; size: -; J: TRBJ1-5; DNA: TGCAGCGTCCAGGGAACCTATAGCAATCAGCCCCAGCATTTT; CDR3: CSVQGTYSNQPQHF
D: TRBD2; V: TRBV7-8; size: -; J: TRBJ2-1; DNA: TGTGCCAGCAGCTCCACTAGCGGGACTTACAATGAGCAGTTCTTC; CDR3: CASSSTSGTYNEQFF
D: -; V: TRBV11-2; size: -; J: TRBJ1-5; DNA: TGTGCCAGCAGCTTAAGAGTCGATCAGCCCCAGCATTTT; CDR3: CASSLRVDQPQHF
D: TRBD1; V: TRBV5-1; size: -; J: TRBJ2-5; DNA: TGCGCCAGCAGGGGGACAGACCAAGAGACCCAGTACTTC; CDR3: CASRGTDQETQYF
D: -; V: TRBV18; size: -; J: TRBJ1-1; DNA: TGTGCCAGCTCACCCGGGGGAGGTCACACTGAAGCTTTCTTT; CDR3: CASSPGGGHTEAFF
D: TRBD1; V: TRBV11-2; size: -; J: TRBJ2-5; DNA: TGTGCCAGCAGCCGCGACAGGGAAGAGACCCAGTACTTC; CDR3: CASSRDREETQYF
D: TRBD2; V: TRBV27; size: -; J: TRBJ2-4; DNA: TGTGCCAGCAGTTCCTCCGGGACTAACGAAAAAAACATTCAGTACTTC; CDR3: CASSSSGTNEKNIQYF
D: TRBD2; V: TRBV2; size: -; J: TRBJ2-5; DNA: TGTGCCACCGGACTAGCGGGGGGGCAAGAGACCCAGTACTTC; CDR3: CATGLAGGQETQYF
D: TRBD2; V: TRBV3-1/TRBV3-2; size: -; J: TRBJ2-1; DNA: TGTGCCAGCAGCCAAGAGGGACTAGCTAAGGGTGAGCAGTTCTTC; CDR3: CASSQEGLAKGEQFF
D: TRBD1; V: TRBV4-1; size: -; J: TRBJ1-6; DNA: TGCGCCAGCAGCACCGGGACAGGGACCAATTCACCCCTCCACTTT; CDR3: CASSTGTGTNSPLHF
D: -; V: TRBV6-1; size: -; J: TRBJ2-7; DNA: TGTGCCAGCAGTGAAGCGTTTAGGGGAAGCGAGCAGTACTTC; CDR3: CASSEAFRGSEQYF
D: TRBD1; V: TRBV5-4; size: once; J: TRBJ2-5; DNA: TGTGCCAGCAGCGAGAAACAGGGGGCGGGGGAGACCCAGTACTTC; CDR3: CASSEKQGAGETQYF
D: TRBD1; V: TRBV4-1; size: -; J: TRBJ1-4; DNA: TGCGCCAGCAGCCAACTCGGGGGACAGCTTAATGAAAAACTGTTTTTT; CDR3: CASSQLGGQLNEKLFF
D: -; V: TRBV14; size: -; J: TRBJ2-2; DNA: TGTGCCAGCAGCCAAGCCTTGACCGGGGAGCTGTTTTTT; CDR3: CASSQALTGELFF
D: TRBD2; V: TRBV4-1; size: -; J: TRBJ2-5; DNA: TGCGCCAGCAGCCCTGCAGCGGGAGGGCTGGAGACCCAGTACTTC; CDR3: CASSPAAGGLETQYF